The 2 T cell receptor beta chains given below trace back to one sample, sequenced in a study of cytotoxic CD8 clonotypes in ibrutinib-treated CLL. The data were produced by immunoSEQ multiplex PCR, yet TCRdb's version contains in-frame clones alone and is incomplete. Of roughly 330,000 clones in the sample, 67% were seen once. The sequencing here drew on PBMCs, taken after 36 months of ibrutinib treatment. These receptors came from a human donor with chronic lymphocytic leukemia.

Written as DNA, the CDR3 is TGTGCCAGCAGCGTAGACACTCCTGGATATAATTCACCCCTCCACTTT. Translated: CASSVDTPGYNSPLHF. V usage is TRBV9 and J usage is TRBJ1-6; D call uncertain. The CDR3 extends over 16 amino acids. V lost 0 bases, J lost 4 bases, and 11 bases lay in between. Germline loops: CDR1 SGDLS, CDR2 YYNGEE.

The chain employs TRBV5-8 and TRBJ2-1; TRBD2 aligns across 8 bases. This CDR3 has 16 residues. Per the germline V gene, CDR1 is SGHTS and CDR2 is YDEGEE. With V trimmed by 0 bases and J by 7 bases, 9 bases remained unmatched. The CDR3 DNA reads TGTGCCAGCAGCTTGGCGTTAAGCGGGAGAGCTAATGAGCAGTTCTTC. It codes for CASSLALSGRANEQFF.